These T cell receptor beta chains were read from a single sample in a study of blood T cell repertoires in COVID-19. The assay was immunoSEQ multiplex PCR, and TCRdb's table has in-frame clones only and misses some. The sample records fewer than 30,000 clones, approximately 66% being singletons. The material sequenced was peripheral blood. All receptors derive from a man in his fifties or sixties with active or convalescent COVID-19. CDR3s include the opening cysteine and the closing phenylalanine or tryptophan. D genes are given only for firm matches.

D: TRBD2
V: TRBV4-2
J: TRBJ2-2
CDR3: CASSQDPGLAGGTGELFF

D: TRBD1
V: TRBV5-1
J: TRBJ2-7
CDR3: CASSLGRRDSTYEQYF

D: NA
V: TRBV4-1
J: TRBJ1-1
CDR3: CASSQEGTRSEAFF

D: NA
V: TRBV10-2
J: TRBJ2-2
CDR3: CASSDLGDLLWTGELFF

D: NA
V: TRBV18
J: TRBJ1-3
CDR3: CASSADSLSGNTIYF

D: NA
V: TRBV5-1
J: TRBJ2-7
CDR3: CASSPGGGLPYEQYF

D: TRBD1
V: TRBV11-3
J: TRBJ2-1
CDR3: CASSLGRDRGFGEQFF

D: NA
V: TRBV7-8
J: TRBJ2-5
CDR3: CASSHSEGLLKETQYF

D: TRBD1
V: TRBV6-6
J: TRBJ1-2
CDR3: CASSPGQGSAGYTF

D: NA
V: TRBV9
J: TRBJ2-7
CDR3: CASSPRGAGEQYF

D: TRBD1
V: TRBV7-6
J: TRBJ2-3
CDR3: CASSQGQGSTDTQYF

D: TRBD2
V: TRBV11-3
J: TRBJ2-3
CDR3: CASSLVAGATDTQYF

D: TRBD1
V: TRBV10-2
J: TRBJ2-2
CDR3: CASRDREVTGELFF

D: TRBD1
V: TRBV4-2
J: TRBJ1-1
CDR3: CASSQDRGRQGRDTEAFF

D: NA
V: TRBV19
J: TRBJ1-1
CDR3: CASSIDRMNTEAFF

D: TRBD2
V: TRBV11-2
J: TRBJ2-4
CDR3: CASSLRSGRNIQYF

D: TRBD1
V: TRBV5-5
J: TRBJ1-5
CDR3: CASSLGQGEWDQPQHF

D: NA
V: TRBV10-3
J: TRBJ1-3
CDR3: CAISETGTAASTIYF

D: NA
V: TRBV21-1
J: TRBJ2-1
CDR3: CASTATSKDYNEQFF

D: TRBD2
V: TRBV5-1
J: TRBJ2-1
CDR3: CASSRTSGSSYNEQFF

D: NA
V: TRBV5-1
J: TRBJ2-1
CDR3: CASSLASGFDEQFF

D: TRBD1
V: TRBV5-6
J: TRBJ2-1
CDR3: CASSLQGHEQFF

D: TRBD2
V: TRBV5-1
J: TRBJ2-7
CDR3: CASSMASGGVYEQYF

D: TRBD1
V: TRBV5-3
J: TRBJ1-2
CDR3: CARSLGTGDTFNYGYTF

D: TRBD1
V: TRBV19
J: TRBJ2-1
CDR3: CASTQDRSSYNEQFF

D: TRBD1
V: TRBV4-1
J: TRBJ2-7
CDR3: CASSQEPQGPYEQYF

D: NA
V: TRBV6-5
J: TRBJ2-5
CDR3: CASRTGQETQYF

D: TRBD2
V: TRBV3-1/TRBV3-2
J: TRBJ2-2
CDR3: CASSHPRLAGGLGGELFF

D: TRBD1
V: TRBV7-6
J: TRBJ1-2
CDR3: CASSLALGQGHGYTF

D: NA
V: TRBV5-1
J: TRBJ2-1
CDR3: CASSFWRGGEDEQFF

D: NA
V: TRBV21-1
J: TRBJ2-1
CDR3: CASSKGGGKQFF

D: TRBD1
V: TRBV10-3
J: TRBJ1-1
CDR3: CAISESIAGGNTEAFF

D: NA
V: TRBV7-8
J: TRBJ2-7
CDR3: CASSFNQGGEQYF